This TCR beta chain was sequenced for a study of T-cell reconstitution after alpha-beta-depleted transplantation in children. TCRbeta library construction was performed incorporating unique molecular identifiers. TCRdb recomputed calls from the PCR reads with MiXCR, one row per CDR3 protein. In the table there are roughly 120,000 distinct CDR3 sequences, under 30% of which are singletons. There are 16 residues in the CDR3. The V end was cut by 4 bases, the J end by 5 bases, with 20 bases between. Germline V lookup: CDR1 SGHRS, CDR2 YFSETQ. The table lists this clonotype with a few counts. This TCR was sampled from a male patient between 2 and 15 years old who had a stem cell transplant for chronic granulomatous disease, so the T cells may come from the graft donor. This rearrangement joins TRBV5-1 to TRBJ2-3; TRBD1 might be the D (6 bases). The sample was PBMCs, mostly from graft donor cells, taken 180 days after TCRalphabeta/CD19-depleted stem cell transplant. The CDR3 nucleotides read TGCGCCAGCAGCCAAAGGACAGCCGACCCGGGAGATACGCAGTATTTT. Amino acid sequence: CASSQRTADPGDTQYF.